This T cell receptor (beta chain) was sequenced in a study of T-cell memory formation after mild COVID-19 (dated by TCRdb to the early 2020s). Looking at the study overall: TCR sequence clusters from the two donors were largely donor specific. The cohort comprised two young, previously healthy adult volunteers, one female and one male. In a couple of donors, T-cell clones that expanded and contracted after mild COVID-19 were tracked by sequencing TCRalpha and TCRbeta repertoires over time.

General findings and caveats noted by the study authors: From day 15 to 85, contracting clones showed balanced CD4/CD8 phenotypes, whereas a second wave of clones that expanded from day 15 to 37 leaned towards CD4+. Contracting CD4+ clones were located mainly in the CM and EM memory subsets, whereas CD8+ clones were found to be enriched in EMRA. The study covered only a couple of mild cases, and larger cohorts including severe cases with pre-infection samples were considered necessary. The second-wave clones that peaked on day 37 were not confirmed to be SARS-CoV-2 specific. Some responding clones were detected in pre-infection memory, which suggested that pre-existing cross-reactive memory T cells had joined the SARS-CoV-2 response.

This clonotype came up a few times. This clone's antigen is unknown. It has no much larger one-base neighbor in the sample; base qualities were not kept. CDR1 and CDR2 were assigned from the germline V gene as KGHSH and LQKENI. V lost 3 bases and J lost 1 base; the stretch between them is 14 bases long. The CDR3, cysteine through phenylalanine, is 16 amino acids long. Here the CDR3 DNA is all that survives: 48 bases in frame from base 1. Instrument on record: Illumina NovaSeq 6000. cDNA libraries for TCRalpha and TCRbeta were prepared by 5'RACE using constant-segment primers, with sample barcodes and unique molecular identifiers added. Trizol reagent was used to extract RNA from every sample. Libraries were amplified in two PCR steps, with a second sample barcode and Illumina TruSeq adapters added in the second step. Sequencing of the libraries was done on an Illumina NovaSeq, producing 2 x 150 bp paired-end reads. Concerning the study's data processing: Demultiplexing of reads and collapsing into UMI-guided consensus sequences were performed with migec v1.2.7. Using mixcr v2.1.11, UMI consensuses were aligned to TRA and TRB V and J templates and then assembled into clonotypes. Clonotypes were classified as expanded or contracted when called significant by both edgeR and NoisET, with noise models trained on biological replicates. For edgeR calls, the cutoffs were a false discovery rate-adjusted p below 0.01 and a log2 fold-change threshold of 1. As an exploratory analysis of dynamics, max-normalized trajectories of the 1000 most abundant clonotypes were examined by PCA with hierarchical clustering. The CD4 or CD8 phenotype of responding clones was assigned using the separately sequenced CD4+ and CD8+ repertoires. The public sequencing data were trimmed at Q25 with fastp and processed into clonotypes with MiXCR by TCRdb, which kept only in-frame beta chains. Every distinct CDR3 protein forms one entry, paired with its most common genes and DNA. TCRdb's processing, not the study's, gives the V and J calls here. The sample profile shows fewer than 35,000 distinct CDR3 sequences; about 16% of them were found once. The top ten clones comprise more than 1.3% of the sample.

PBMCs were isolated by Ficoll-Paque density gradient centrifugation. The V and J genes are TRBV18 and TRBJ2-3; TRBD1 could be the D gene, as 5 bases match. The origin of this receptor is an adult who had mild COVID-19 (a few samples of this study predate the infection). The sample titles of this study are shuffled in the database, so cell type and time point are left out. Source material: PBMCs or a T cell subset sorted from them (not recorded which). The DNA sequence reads TGTGCCAGCTCACCCGTAACAGGTACACGCACAGATACGCAGTATTTT. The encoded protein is CASSPVTGTRTDTQYF.